This T cell receptor beta chain appears in the sequencing data of a study of OX40 agonist ivuxolimab in advanced cancers. Whole-study context: Prior anti-PD-1, anti-PD-L1 or anti-CTLA-4 therapy was allowed; around 40% had some.

This CDR3 contains 12 residues. The germline V and J ends were trimmed by 4 bases and 11 bases, with 11 bases remaining between them. The germline V gene encodes CDR1 ENHRY and CDR2 SYGVKD. Method: immunoSEQ multiplex PCR; TCRdb's copy keeps in-frame clones and lacks some. Among more than 50,000 clones listed, 84% were seen once. It was autoimmune disease history or systemic immunosuppression that excluded patients. The V call is TRBV10-3, the J call TRBJ2-2; perhaps D is TRBD1 or TRBD2 (5 bases each). The specimen comprised CD4+ or CD8+ T cells sorted from blood, sampled in a trial of the OX40 agonist ivuxolimab. The sequence derives from an adult with an advanced solid tumor such as melanoma, head and neck, liver or kidney cancer. CDR3 in DNA: TGTGCCATCAGTGTCCCCGGGACCGAGCTGTTTTTT. Translated: CAISVPGTELFF.